This TCR beta chain was identified in a study of control samples from healthy donors and cancer patients. The table came from immunoSEQ multiplex PCR; TCRdb's copy has only in-frame clones and leaves some out. The data show under 300,000 clones, roughly 87% seen once. The CDR3 consists of 13 residues. Trimming cost V 4 bases and J 0 bases, with 5 bases left between them. In germline, CDR1 is SGHRS, CDR2 YFSETQ. The V gene is TRBV5-1, the J gene TRBJ1-3; D not resolved. The TCR was taken from a woman aged 55-70 years with lung cancer. The sample consisted of PBMCs. CDR3 sequence reads: CASSRDSGNTIYF. The CDR3 DNA reads TGCGCCAGCAGCCGCGACTCTGGAAACACCATATATTTT. The variable domain in full, with the rest retrieved from reference TRBV5-1 and TRBJ1-3, is KAGVTQTPRYLIKTRGQQVTLSCSPISGHRSVSWYQQTPGQGLQFLFEYFSETQRNKGNFPGRFSGRQFSNSRSEMNVSTLELGDSALYLCASSRDSGNTIYFGEGSWLTVV.